Below, one T cell receptor (beta chain) is given with its context. The data derive from a study of blood T cell repertoires in COVID-19. Looking at the study overall: Sites in the United States, Italy and Spain provided acute and convalescent COVID-19 samples. PBMCs, B-cell-depleted T cells, or T cells provided the cDNA or gDNA that made up the material.

Study processing details: Reference gene primer amplification yielded estimated nucleated cell counts. Sequencing used immunoSEQ multiplex PCR; TCRdb keeps in-frame clones, though not all of them. The DNA gave D and trimming, while V, J and clone size come from that table. Found here are around 370,000 clones, around 91% of them singletons; the top ten hold about 7%. Germline V lookup: CDR1 SGHTA, CDR2 FQGTGA. The V segment lost 4 bases and the J segment 5 bases; nucleotides outside the gene matches: 8. The CDR3 is 16 residues long. Sequenced: peripheral blood. V gene TRBV7-3 combines with J gene TRBJ2-1, with 10 positions matching TRBD2. This receptor was identified in a man between 18 and 35 years old with active or convalescent COVID-19. The chain's CDR3 is CASSSATGTSDNEQFF. The CDR3 coding sequence is TGTGCCAGCAGCTCCGCAACCGGGACTAGCGACAATGAGCAGTTCTTC.